One and the same sample provided the 14 T cell receptor beta chains below, sequenced in a study of cytomegalovirus exposure and HLA in healthy donors. The study ran its PCR with 60 Vbeta and 13 Jbeta primers. Using immunoSEQ multiplex PCR, the repertoire was profiled, and TCRdb retains in-frame clones only, with some absent. The sample contains around 90,000 clones, 70% to 85% of which appear only once. Input material: PBMCs. Every receptor here comes from a middle-aged man in good health and CMV-seronegative.

This clone was observed a few times. The V gene is TRBV2, the J gene TRBJ2-6; 7 bases line up with TRBD1. Germline V gene sequence: CDR1 SNHLY, CDR2 FYNNEI. V was pared by 10 bases and J by 0 bases, with 6 bases of the junction left unmatched. CDR3 size: 15 residues. The chain's CDR3 is CATSGTASGANVLTF. Written as DNA, the CDR3 is TGTGCCACCTCCGGGACAGCCTCTGGGGCCAACGTCCTGACTTTC.

The chain carries TRBV5-6 and TRBJ2-3, with TRBD2 identical over 7 bases. Germline CDR1 reads SGHDT; CDR2 reads YYEEEE. The CDR3 covers 15 residues. V lost 3 bases and J lost 2; bases outside the gene matches: 6. The chain's CDR3 is CASSSLADFTDTQYF. The CDR3 DNA reads as TGTGCCAGCAGCTCGCTAGCGGACTTCACAGATACGCAGTATTTT.

The genes are TRBV5-6 and TRBJ1-5; 8 nucleotides line up with TRBD1. CDR1 SGHDT and CDR2 YYEEEE come from the germline V gene. V gave up 2 bases and J gave up 5 bases; unmatched junction bases: 3. This CDR3 has 14 residues. For the CDR3, the DNA is TGTGCCAGCAGCTTTGACAGGGGCGATCAGCCCCAGCATTTT. This gives the protein CASSFDRGDQPQHF.

In this sample, this clone turned up a few times. The chain links TRBV5-6 to TRBJ2-7; TRBD1 matches 10 bases. Looked up from germline, CDR1 is SGHDT and CDR2 is YYEEEE. The junction had 2 bases not matched to a gene; V was cut back by 2 bases and J by 6 bases. This CDR3 has 13 residues. CDR3 DNA: TGTGCCAGCAGCTTCGGGACAGGGGTCGAGCAGTACTTC. This encodes CASSFGTGVEQYF.

Details on this clone: The junction departs from germline at one end; a sequencing error may be responsible. V and J are TRBV6-6 and TRBJ2-1; 9 nucleotides match TRBD2. CDR1 MNHNY and CDR2 SVGAGI come from the germline V gene (reference sequence). CDR3 length: 11 residues. The chain's CDR3 is CASSLAGVRLF. CDR3 DNA sequence: TGTGCCAGCAGTTTAGCGGGAGTCCGCCTCTTC.

The genes are TRBV6-1 and TRBJ1-5; D uncertain. V lost 2 bases and J 0 bases, leaving 8 bases between the germline ends. This CDR3 comprises 15 residues. Germline values: CDR1 MNHNS, CDR2 SASEGT. CDR3 DNA sequence: TGTGCCAGCAGTGAACAGTTTAATAGCAATCAGCCCCAGCATTTT. Translating it yields CASSEQFNSNQPQHF.

V usage is TRBV6-5 and J usage is TRBJ2-2; D perhaps matches TRBD2 (6 bases). Germline-derived CDR1 and CDR2 are MNHEY and SVGAGI. Trimming cost V 0 bases and J 6 bases, with 8 bases left between them. The CDR3 loop spans 14 amino acids. The CDR3: CASSYSASAGELFF. DNA for the CDR3: TGTGCCAGCAGTTACTCGGCTAGCGCCGGGGAGCTGTTTTTT.

The V gene is TRBV27, the J gene TRBJ2-7; 7 nucleotides align to TRBD2. Germline V lookup: CDR1 MNHEY, CDR2 SMNVEV (reference sequence). The V gene end was trimmed by 3 bases and the J gene end by 0 bases; junction bases not matched to a gene: 2. The CDR3 is 14 amino acids. The CDR3 coding sequence is TGTGCCAGCAGTTTCCAGCGGGACTCCTACGAGCAGTACTTC. Its protein is CASSFQRDSYEQYF.

The J gene is TRBJ2-7, the V gene TRBV19; TRBD1 matches at 10 bases. Trimming cost V 5 bases and J 2 bases; bases outside gene matches: 12. Germline CDR1 LNHDA, CDR2 SQIVND (reference sequence). This CDR3 region has 17 residues. This chain's CDR3 is CASSLRLGQGIPYEQYF. The CDR3 DNA sequence: TGTGCCAGTAGTCTCCGTTTGGGACAGGGGATCCCCTACGAGCAGTACTTC.

A word on this clone: One end of the junction does not line up with germline, which may come from a read error. The CDR3: CASSASVASTPGELFF. DNA for the CDR3: TGTGCTAGCAGCGCGAGCGTAGCTAGCACCCCCGGGGAGCTGTTTTTT. The J gene is TRBJ2-2, the V gene TRBV7-7, with a possible D match to TRBD2 (5 bases). This CDR3 has 16 amino acids. Germline values: CDR1 SSHAT, CDR2 FNYEAQ (reference sequence).

The V gene is TRBV28, the J gene TRBJ1-6; D is perhaps TRBD1 (6 bases). This CDR3 has 14 amino acids. The V end was cut by 6 bases, the J end by 8 bases, with 14 bases between. The germline CDR1 and CDR2 sequences are MDHEN and SYDVKM. CDR3 coding DNA: TGTGCCAGCAGGGGGGCCGACTCACATTCACCCCTCCACTTT. It codes for CASRGADSHSPLHF.

The V gene is TRBV13, the J gene TRBJ2-7; 12 nucleotides line up with TRBD2. CDR3 size: 14 residues. After removal of 3 bases from V and 9 bases from J, the junction contained 6 bases not matched to a gene. In germline, CDR1 is PRHDT, CDR2 FYEKMQ (reference sequence). The CDR3: CASSLRTSGNVQYF. The CDR3 DNA reads as TGTGCCAGCAGCTTGCGGACTAGCGGGAATGTGCAGTACTTC.

This clone was picked up a small number of times. V gene TRBV4-3 combines with J gene TRBJ2-1, with 8 bases matching TRBD2. The CDR3 totals 16 residues. V lost 3 bases and J lost 5; bases outside the gene matches: 9. The germline gives CDR1 LGHNA, CDR2 YSLEER. The CDR3 region is CASSHFSGNIHNEQFF. The CDR3 DNA follows: TGCGCCAGCAGCCACTTTAGCGGGAATATTCACAATGAGCAGTTCTTC.

The chain couples TRBV7-3 to TRBJ2-1; D remains ambiguous. Trimming removed 1 base at V and 6 bases at J, with 4 bases between. Looked up from germline, CDR1 is SGHTA and CDR2 is FQGTGA. This CDR3 contains 12 residues. CDR3 nucleotide sequence: TGTGCCAGCAGCTTAAATAGCAATGAGCAGTTCTTC. It codes for CASSLNSNEQFF. Combining the CDR3 with reference TRBV7-3 and TRBJ2-1 gives the whole variable domain GAGVSQTPSNKVTEKGKYVELRCDPISGHTALYWYRQSLGQGPEFLIYFQGTGAADDSGLPNDRFFAVRPEGSVSTLKIQRTERGDSAVYLCASSLNSNEQFFGPGTRLTVL.